This T cell receptor (beta chain) was sequenced for a study of T cells in Graves' hyperthyroidism and ophthalmopathy. For the study at large: Initial diagnosis, before any treatment, was when peripheral blood was collected. Points from the study as a whole: The authors' 13 V-J model separated ophthalmopathy from stable hyperthyroidism.

TCR beta CDR3 regions were amplified from RNA transcripts. Using the HTBI primer set, a first-round RT-PCR was run on the TCR CDR3. TCRdb reanalysed the multiplex PCR reads using MiXCR and keeps one entry per CDR3 protein. The sample includes hundreds of thousands of distinct CDR3 sequences, just over 35% of them seen just once. Per the germline V gene, CDR1 is SEHNR and CDR2 is FQNEAQ (reference sequence). V was trimmed by 5 bases and J by 8 bases, leaving 18 bases between them. The CDR3 runs to 14 residues. This clonotype was seen only a few times. Its specificity is unknown. The receptor's source is a middle-aged woman with Graves' hyperthyroidism. The chain carries TRBV7-9 and TRBJ1-2; D might be TRBD1 (6 bases). Sequenced: blood. The CDR3 region has the DNA TGTGCCAGCAGCCCCACAGGGACAAGCAAGGGCTACACCTTC. Protein sequence: CASSPTGTSKGYTF.